The sequence of this T cell receptor (beta chain) was determined in a study of control samples from healthy donors and cancer patients. V was pared by 7 bases and J by 5 bases, with 9 bases between. There are 12 residues in the CDR3. CDR1 is MNHEY and CDR2 is SMNVEV in the germline V gene (reference sequence). Profiling relied on immunoSEQ multiplex PCR, and the TCRdb table lists in-frame clones only, not all of them. This table holds about 98,000 clones, 82% found once. In this sample, this clone turned up once. Sequencing used blood. This clonotype originated in a man between 60 and 75 years old in good health. The rearrangement uses TRBV27 and TRBJ2-1; no definite D call. CDR3 in DNA: TGTGCCAGCACTTCAAATAACAATGAGCAGTTCTTC. Translation: CASTSNNNEQFF.